The 13 T cell receptor beta chains below come from one sample, sequenced in a study of T cell responses to AZD1222 COVID-19 vaccine. Method: immunoSEQ multiplex PCR; TCRdb's copy keeps in-frame clones and lacks some. The sample includes around 130,000 clones, about 85% seen only once; the top ten take less than 3.5%. The sample was peripheral blood, taken 28 days after the second AZD1222 dose. The receptor set was obtained from an adult who received the AZD1222 COVID-19 vaccine.

This clone was seen just once. The V gene is TRBV5-1, the J gene TRBJ1-1; 8 bases map to TRBD1. This CDR3 spans 13 amino acids. The J segment lost 4 bases and the V segment lost 1 base, leaving 0 bases of the junction unmatched. Looked up from germline, CDR1 is SGHRS and CDR2 is YFSETQ. CDR3 in amino acids: CASSLTGGTEAFF. The CDR3 coding sequence is TGCGCCAGCAGCTTGACAGGGGGCACTGAAGCTTTCTTT. Based on the CDR3 plus reference TRBV5-1 and TRBJ1-1, the full variable domain is KAGVTQTPRYLIKTRGQQVTLSCSPISGHRSVSWYQQTPGQGLQFLFEYFSETQRNKGNFPGRFSGRQFSNSRSEMNVSTLELGDSALYLCASSLTGGTEAFFGQGTRLTVV.

The chain links TRBV6-5 to TRBJ1-2, with 8 bases identical to TRBD1. Germline trimming cut 8 bases from V and 4 bases from J; bases unmatched to any gene: 9. CDR1 is MNHEY, CDR2 SVGAGI, per germline. The CDR3 runs to 14 residues. The CDR3 DNA follows: TGTGCCAGCGCTAAGGCAGGGGGCGTCTATGGCTACACCTTC. Its translation is CASAKAGGVYGYTF.

This chain joins TRBV6-1 and TRBJ1-6; unclear D gene. With 2 bases removed from V and 8 bases from J, the gap between germline ends came to 16 bases. CDR3 length: 16 amino acids. Germline V lookup: CDR1 MNHNS, CDR2 SASEGT. The CDR3 nucleotides read TGTGCCAGCAGTGAAAGTTTTCCATTAGATTATTCACCCCTCCACTTT. This sequence encodes CASSESFPLDYSPLHF.

CDR3 amino acids: CASSSLGRLSGNTIYF. The CDR3 DNA reads TGTGCCAGCAGCTCCCTCGGGAGACTCTCTGGAAACACCATATATTTT. V usage is TRBV11-3 and J usage is TRBJ1-3; D gene ambiguous. Trimming left V 4 bases short and J 0 bases short, with 13 bases between. CDR1 is SGHNT and CDR2 is YENEEA in the germline V gene. The CDR3 has 16 amino acids.

J is TRBJ1-6 and V is TRBV28; a possible D gene is TRBD1 (5 bases). The CDR3 runs 15 residues. Germline lookup yields CDR1 MDHEN and CDR2 SYDVKM. V was clipped by 5 bases and J by 3 bases, with 11 bases between them. CDR3 protein: CASSGYDSYNSPLHF. CDR3 DNA: TGTGCCAGCAGTGGCTACGACAGCTATAATTCACCCCTCCACTTT.

V usage is TRBV10-2 and J usage is TRBJ1-1; D possibly corresponds to TRBD1 (5 bases). V was trimmed by 6 bases and J by 5 bases, leaving 16 bases between them. The germline CDR1 and CDR2 sequences are WSHSY and SAAADI. The CDR3 has 14 residues. The CDR3 region is CASRTQAGGTEAFF. Here the CDR3 DNA reads TGCGCCAGCAGAACACAGGCGGGGGGAACTGAAGCTTTCTTT.

The rearrangement links TRBV11-1 to TRBJ2-1; the D gene is possibly TRBD2 (5 bases). With 1 base removed from V and 9 bases from J, the gap between germline ends came to 7 bases. The V gene's germline CDR1 is SGHAT and CDR2 FQDESV (reference sequence). The CDR3 runs 12 residues. This CDR3 is CASSLERAEQFF. CDR3 bases: TGTGCCAGCAGCTTAGAGAGGGCTGAGCAGTTCTTC.

DNA for the CDR3: TGTGCCAGCAGCCAATTTTTGGGTGAATCCACCGGGGAGCTGTTTTTT. Its protein product is CASSQFLGESTGELFF. This rearrangement joins TRBV14 to TRBJ2-2; D gene ambiguous. The V end lost 2 bases, the J end lost 4 bases, and 14 bases lay between the germline ends. The germline V gene has CDR1 SGHDN and CDR2 FVKESK. This CDR3 is built from 16 residues. The full variable domain, its missing parts supplied by reference TRBV14 and TRBJ2-2, is EAGVTQFPSHSVIEKGQTVTLRCDPISGHDNLYWYRRVMGKEIKFLLHFVKESKQDESGMPNNRFLAERTGGTYSTLKVQPAELEDSGVYFCASSQFLGESTGELFFGEGSRLTVL.

This sequence joins TRBV19 and TRBJ1-2; 8 bases are shared with TRBD1. Germline CDR1 LNHDA, CDR2 SQIVND (reference sequence). Trimming took 3 bases from V and 4 from J; bases not matched to a gene: 13. The CDR3 spans 17 residues. The CDR3 DNA is TGTGCCAGTAGTATCCCGGGACAGGAGGGTTCTGTCTATGGCTACACCTTC. It translates to CASSIPGQEGSVYGYTF.

The V and J genes are TRBV28 and TRBJ1-2, with D uncertain. CDR1 and CDR2 from the germline V gene are MDHEN and SYDVKM. Trimming left V 2 bases short and J 8 bases short, with 9 bases between. This CDR3 is 12 amino acids long. The CDR3 reads CASSLEHGGYTF. The CDR3 DNA reads TGTGCCAGCAGTTTAGAGCACGGGGGCTACACCTTC.

V gene TRBV20-1 combines with J gene TRBJ2-3; D gene unclear. Germline V lookup: CDR1 DFQATT, CDR2 SNEGSKA (reference sequence). The CDR3 is 14 amino acids. Deletions cut 3 bases from V and 0 bases from J, with 10 bases between. CDR3 nucleotide sequence: TGCAGTGCTAGTGGATGGGGAAGCACAGATACGCAGTATTTT. Residues: CSASGWGSTDTQYF.

This chain connects TRBV4-1 to TRBJ2-1, with a possible D match to TRBD1 (6 bases). Germline V CDR1 and CDR2: MGHRA, YSYEKL. The CDR3 length is 15 residues. The ends were cut back, 1 base at V and 14 bases at J, with 21 bases in the middle. CDR3 DNA sequence: TGCGCCAGCAGCCAAGTGGGGGCCCAACAAGGAGCCAAGTTCTTC. It yields the protein CASSQVGAQQGAKFF.

In its sample, this clone was seen once. This chain joins TRBV4-1 and TRBJ1-1, with no clear D. Trimming took off 3 bases at V and 0 bases at J, with 11 bases between the two ends. Germline CDR1 MGHRA, CDR2 YSYEKL. The CDR3 contains 15 residues. Here the CDR3 DNA reads TGCGCCAGCAGCCAGGGGTTGGTCTTGAACACTGAAGCTTTCTTT. As protein: CASSQGLVLNTEAFF.